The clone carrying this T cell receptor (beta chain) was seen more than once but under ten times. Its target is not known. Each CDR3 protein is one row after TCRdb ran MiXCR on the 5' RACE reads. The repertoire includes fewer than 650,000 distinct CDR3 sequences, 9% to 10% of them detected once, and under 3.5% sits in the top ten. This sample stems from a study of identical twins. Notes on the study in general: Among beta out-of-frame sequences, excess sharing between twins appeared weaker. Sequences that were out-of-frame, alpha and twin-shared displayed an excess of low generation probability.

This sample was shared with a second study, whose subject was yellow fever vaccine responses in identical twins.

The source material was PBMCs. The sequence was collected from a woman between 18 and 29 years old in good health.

The CDR3 protein is CASSKEGLRNQPQHF. The CDR3 DNA reads TGTGCCAGCAGCAAAGAAGGGTTACGGAATCAGCCCCAGCATTTT. V is TRBV21-1 and J is TRBJ1-5. TRBV21-1 is an annotated pseudogene. The CDR3 totals 15 residues.